Presented here are 24 T cell receptor beta chains from one specimen sequenced in a study of CD8+ T cells in alopecia areata. Treatment of the sample: oral pan-JAK inhibitor, 5-10 mg twice daily. It was cDNA, reverse transcribed from extracted RNA, that served as the sequencing template. Assay used: immunoSEQ multiplex PCR; TCRdb lists only in-frame clones, some missing. The sample lists approximately 210,000 clones; under 80% were seen once. This specimen was CD4+ T cells sorted from blood, taken at week 49, from a patient treated with tofacitinib. These receptor sequences come from a human donor with alopecia areata.

This clone was seen a few times. The gene calls are TRBV7-3 and TRBJ2-2, with TRBD1 as a possible D gene (5 bases). Between the trimmed V and J ends, which lost 2 bases and 6 bases, there was a span of 10 bases. Per germline, CDR1 SGHTA and CDR2 FQGTGA. The CDR3 contains 14 residues. The CDR3 here is CASSLGREAGELFF. The CDR3 DNA reads TGTGCCAGCAGCTTAGGCAGGGAAGCCGGGGAGCTGTTTTTT.

The rearrangement uses TRBV27 and TRBJ2-1; TRBD2 matches at 8 bases. This CDR3 has 12 amino acids. Looked up from germline, CDR1 is MNHEY and CDR2 is SMNVEV (reference sequence). Germline trimming cut 2 bases from V and 14 bases from J; bases unmatched to any gene: 5. CDR3 protein: CASSLQRGIKFF. The DNA of the CDR3 is TGTGCCAGCAGTTTACAGCGGGGGATTAAGTTCTTC.

The chain couples TRBV29-1 to TRBJ2-3; maybe TRBD1 (6 bases). V was cut by 4 bases and J by 2 bases, with 10 bases left in between. The CDR3 runs 13 residues. The V gene's germline CDR1 is SQVTM and CDR2 ANQGSEA. CDR3 nucleotide sequence: TGCAGCGTTGGGGGGCGCAACACAGATACGCAGTATTTT. This encodes CSVGGRNTDTQYF.

This clone was observed a handful of times. This chain connects TRBV29-1 to TRBJ2-7, with D unresolved. The germline gives CDR1 SQVTM, CDR2 ANQGSEA. Trimming took off 3 bases at V and 3 bases at J, with 21 bases between the two ends. The CDR3 runs 16 residues. CDR3 DNA: TGCAGCGTTGACGCCCGCAGCCTAATTGCCCTCTACGAGCAGTACTTC. As protein: CSVDARSLIALYEQYF.

This clone was seen a single time. This chain connects TRBV29-1 to TRBJ2-7; D possibly corresponds to TRBD2 (6 bases). Trimming left V 4 bases short and J 2 bases short, with 15 bases between. The CDR3 is 14 residues long. The germline CDR1 and CDR2 sequences are SQVTM and ANQGSEA. The CDR3 protein is CSVGRAGRPYEQYF. The CDR3 region has the DNA TGCAGCGTTGGAAGGGCGGGGAGGCCCTACGAGCAGTACTTC.

The count of this clone is one. The rearrangement joins TRBV29-1 to TRBJ1-4; D is perhaps TRBD1 (5 bases). Germline V lookup: CDR1 SQVTM, CDR2 ANQGSEA. The CDR3 runs to 11 residues. Trimming left V 4 bases short and J 12 bases short, with 12 bases between. The CDR3 sequence is CSVASREELFF. The DNA of the CDR3 is TGCAGCGTTGCATCCAGGGAGGAACTGTTTTTT.

In DNA, the CDR3 is TGCGCCAGCAGTGATCAATGGGGCTACACCTTC. Translated: CASSDQWGYTF. The V call is TRBV10-1, the J call TRBJ1-2; D uncertain. Germline CDR1 and CDR2: WNHNN and SYGVQD (reference sequence). Trimming removed 3 bases at V and 8 bases at J, with 7 bases between. The CDR3 length is 11 residues.

V usage is TRBV7-9 and J usage is TRBJ2-7; 12 nucleotides agree with TRBD2. This CDR3 contains 15 residues. The V segment lost 3 bases and the J segment 4 bases; nucleotides outside the gene matches: 4. CDR1 and CDR2 (germline): SEHNR, FQNEAQ (reference sequence). CDR3 bases: TGTGCCAGCAGCTTGACTAGCGGGGGTATGTACGAGCAGTACTTC. Its protein product is CASSLTSGGMYEQYF.

The genes are TRBV29-1 and TRBJ1-3; 9 bases map to TRBD1. The length of the CDR3 is 13 residues. V lost 5 bases, J lost 5 bases, and 4 bases stayed unmatched. Germline V lookup: CDR1 SQVTM, CDR2 ANQGSEA. The CDR3 region is CSVSGTGRNTIYF. The CDR3 nucleotides read TGCAGCGTTTCCGGGACAGGGAGAAACACCATATATTTT.

This chain connects TRBV10-3 to TRBJ2-3; 12 nucleotides line up with TRBD2. Per the germline V gene, CDR1 is ENHRY and CDR2 is SYGVKD. The CDR3 contains 15 residues. J was trimmed by 6 bases and V by 6 bases; bases with no gene match: 7. CDR3 protein: CAIRASGGASDTQYF. CDR3 sequence (DNA): TGTGCCATCAGGGCTAGCGGGGGGGCCTCGGATACGCAGTATTTT.

CDR3 DNA: TGCGCCAGCAGCTTGGGGACAGGGCAGCAGTACTTC. It yields the protein CASSLGTGQQYF. This chain joins TRBV5-1 and TRBJ2-7; 8 bases agree with TRBD1. The CDR3 runs to 12 residues. Germline CDR1 SGHRS, CDR2 YFSETQ. Losses at the gene ends were 0 bases for V and 8 bases for J; bases not matched to a gene: 1.

The chain employs TRBV6-4 and TRBJ2-1; 7 nucleotides match TRBD1. The CDR3 length is 16 residues. Germline V CDR1 and CDR2: MRHNA, SNTAGT. V was clipped by 0 bases and J by 2 bases; unmatched bases: 4. This CDR3 is CASSDSRTGAYNEQFF. CDR3 bases: TGTGCCAGCAGTGACTCAAGGACAGGCGCCTACAATGAGCAGTTCTTC.

This rearrangement joins TRBV7-2 to TRBJ1-2, with unresolved D. CDR3 length equals 14 residues. CDR1 is SGHTA, CDR2 FQGNSA, per germline. Between the trimmed V and J ends, which lost 5 bases and 8 bases, there was a span of 18 bases. In nucleotides, the CDR3 is TGTGCCAGCAGCCTCAGTGAGGCTATGGGAGGCTACACCTTC. Its protein product is CASSLSEAMGGYTF. The variable domain in full, with the rest retrieved from reference TRBV7-2 and TRBJ1-2, is GAGVSQSPSNKVTEKGKDVELRCDPISGHTALYWYRQSLGQGLEFLIYFQGNSAPDKSGLPSDRFSAERTGGSVSTLTIQRTQQEDSAVYLCASSLSEAMGGYTFGSGTRLTVV.

This chain connects TRBV29-1 to TRBJ2-1; D is unclear. The V and J ends lost 6 bases and 7 bases respectively, with 10 bases between them. The CDR3 covers 11 residues. Germline CDR1 reads SQVTM; CDR2 reads ANQGSEA. The CDR3 DNA reads as TGCAGCGTCTCCGATATTAATGAGCAGTTCTTC. As protein: CSVSDINEQFF.

The genes are TRBV11-3 and TRBJ2-1; D possibly corresponds to TRBD1 (6 bases). V shed 4 bases and J shed 6 bases, with 16 bases lying between them. The CDR3 runs 15 residues. Germline V gene data show CDR1 as SGHNT and CDR2 as YENEEA. CDR3 loop: CASSSLQGFRNEQFF. In DNA form, the CDR3 reads TGTGCCAGCAGCTCTCTACAGGGATTTCGCAATGAGCAGTTCTTC.

The V gene is TRBV29-1, the J gene TRBJ1-2; D is unclear. Germline V lookup: CDR1 SQVTM, CDR2 ANQGSEA. Trimming left V 3 bases short and J 3 bases short, with 14 bases between. The CDR3 sequence is 14 residues long. The CDR3 is CSVDGGRGDYGYTF. The CDR3 DNA sequence: TGCAGCGTTGATGGAGGGAGAGGAGACTATGGCTACACCTTC. The full variable domain, in which reference TRBV29-1 and TRBJ1-2 provide the parts outside the CDR3, is SAVISQKPSRDICQRGTSLTIQCQVDSQVTMMFWYRQQPGQSLTLIATANQGSEATYESGFVIDKFPISRPNLTFSTLTVSNMSPEDSSIYLCSVDGGRGDYGYTFGSGTRLTVV.

The sample holds one count of this clone. The gene calls are TRBV9 and TRBJ1-5; a possible D gene is TRBD1 (5 bases). Germline assignment: CDR1 SGDLS and CDR2 YYNGEE. Trimming stripped 4 bases from V and 2 bases from J, with 13 bases between. CDR3 length: 15 residues. The chain's CDR3 is CASSFRDLGNQPQHF. The DNA for the CDR3 is TGTGCCAGCAGCTTCCGGGACCTTGGCAATCAGCCCCAGCATTTT.

The rearrangement joins TRBV5-1 to TRBJ2-5; D ambiguous. Deletions cut 1 base from V and 5 bases from J, with 3 bases between. Germline-derived CDR1 and CDR2 are SGHRS and YFSETQ. The CDR3 has 11 amino acids. As DNA, the CDR3 is TGCGCCAGCAGCTTGTCGGAGACCCAGTACTTC. This gives the protein CASSLSETQYF.

For the CDR3, the DNA is TGTGCCTGGAGTGGGGGTGAGGGGTTCTACAATGAGCAGTTCTTC. It encodes CAWSGGEGFYNEQFF. The J gene is TRBJ2-1, the V gene TRBV30; D might be TRBD1 or TRBD2, each matching 5 bases. CDR3 size: 15 residues. The ends were cut back, 1 base at V and 3 bases at J, with 13 bases in the middle. Germline V CDR1 and CDR2: GTSNPN, SVGIG (reference sequence).

This clone was seen only a few times. The chain recombines TRBV18 with TRBJ2-3; D unresolved. Germline values: CDR1 KGHSH, CDR2 LQKENI. Trimming cost V 6 bases and J 4 bases, with 5 bases left between them. CDR3 length: 11 amino acids. The CDR3 is CASSSADTQYF. For the CDR3, the DNA is TGTGCCAGCTCGAGCGCAGATACGCAGTATTTT.

This clone was observed a handful of times. V is TRBV19 and J is TRBJ1-5, with TRBD1 as a possible D gene (5 bases). This CDR3 has 16 residues. V gave up 0 bases and J gave up 7 bases, with 16 bases separating them. Looked up from germline, CDR1 is LNHDA and CDR2 is SQIVND (reference sequence). The CDR3: CASSIDLSGASQPQHF. CDR3 DNA sequence: TGTGCCAGTAGTATAGATCTTAGTGGGGCATCGCAGCCCCAGCATTTT.

This chain uses TRBV30 with TRBJ1-1; the match to TRBD1 covers 9 bases. The CDR3 runs to 13 residues. Germline V gene data show CDR1 as GTSNPN and CDR2 as SVGIG (reference sequence). J was trimmed by 0 bases and V by 8 bases; bases with no gene match: 4. CDR3 nucleotides: TGTGCCAGACAGGGGGTGTTGAACACTGAAGCTTTCTTT. This gives the protein CARQGVLNTEAFF.

V and J are TRBV5-1 and TRBJ2-3; maybe TRBD1 (6 bases). The germline gives CDR1 SGHRS, CDR2 YFSETQ. The CDR3 contains 14 residues. V lost 4 bases, J lost 2 bases, and 11 bases lay in between. The CDR3 sequence: CASSPDRPTDTQYF. The CDR3 DNA is TGCGCCAGCAGCCCGGACAGACCCACAGATACGCAGTATTTT.

This clone was recorded a few times. This chain uses TRBV7-3 with TRBJ2-1; D may be TRBD1 or TRBD2 (7 bases each). Trimming cost V 5 bases and J 10 bases, with 30 bases left between them. The CDR3 is made up of 18 amino acids. Germline assignment: CDR1 SGHTA and CDR2 FQGTGA. The CDR3 DNA reads as TGTGCCAGCAGCGGGGAGGGGGCTTCAAGAGCCAGAGGCGCCGAGCAGTTCTTC. Protein sequence: CASSGEGASRARGAEQFF.